These T cell receptor beta chains were read from a single sample in a study of T cells expressing NK-cell markers. TCRdb re-called the 5' RACE reads, yielding one record per CDR3 amino acid sequence without DNA. The sample holds about 460,000 distinct CDR3 sequences. The sequenced material came from blood T cells: a sorted CD56 or NKG2C T cell subset, CD4+ or CD8+ T cells, or bulk PBMC T cells (not recorded which). The origin of the receptors is a woman aged 45-59 years in good health. CDR3s include the opening cysteine and the closing phenylalanine or tryptophan.

TRBV10-2	TRBJ1-2	13	CASSEKGNYGYTF
TRBV12-3/TRBV12-4	TRBJ2-1	13	CASRLAISFEQFF
TRBV7-9	TRBJ2-1	15	CASSSLQGMDNEQFF
TRBV7-2	TRBJ2-7	15	CASSLRVAGALEQYF
TRBV29-1	TRBJ2-5	13	CSVEDTRGETQYF
TRBV5-1	TRBJ1-2	14	CASSGGQINYGYTF
TRBV7-2	TRBJ2-3	15	CASSNPGRVIDTQYF
TRBV29-1	TRBJ2-5	13	CSVGKQIQETQYF
TRBV5-1	TRBJ2-2	15	CASSPGGTSTGELFF
TRBV20-1	TRBJ2-3	12	CSARLTADTQYF
TRBV12-3/TRBV12-4	TRBJ1-6	13	CASNTGRNSPLHF
TRBV10-3	TRBJ2-2	14	CAIEREVNTGELFF
TRBV15	TRBJ2-3	13	CATSRTSPDTQYF
TRBV29-1	TRBJ2-5	15	CSVEVMVVPEETQYF
TRBV6-5	TRBJ2-7	15	CASSGTSRSINEQYF
TRBV12-3/TRBV12-4	TRBJ2-1	15	CASGLRLPPLDEQFF
TRBV5-1	TRBJ2-3	17	CASSYIQGKTSTDTQYF
TRBV3-1	TRBJ2-5	14	CASSGAGFQETQYF
TRBV7-6	TRBJ2-1	17	CASSGSGRALIYNEQFF
TRBV19	TRBJ2-2	15	CASTLVGSGTGELFF
TRBV5-1	TRBJ2-3	15	CASSLVGQSTDTQYF
TRBV11-1	TRBJ2-1	15	CASSHRLEPYNEQFF
TRBV12-3/TRBV12-4	TRBJ1-2	14	CASTTQGSSYGYTF
TRBV19	TRBJ1-5	13	CASSIKVRSGQHF
TRBV27	TRBJ2-7	16	CASSPLLAGGPYEQYF
TRBV5-1	TRBJ1-2	14	CASRGEDRTSGYTF
TRBV18	TRBJ2-1	15	CASSPGTRRDNEQFF
TRBV5-1	TRBJ2-1	15	CASSLGLAGGNEQFF
TRBV6-2/TRBV6-3	TRBJ2-2	14	CASSYSGRGGELFF
TRBV5-1	TRBJ2-5	13	CASSSLGSETQYF
TRBV24-1	TRBJ1-2	13	CATSDPTGSGYTF
TRBV10-3	TRBJ2-5	17	CAISEGPSGQFQETQYF
TRBV5-1	TRBJ2-7	13	CASSLREDYEQYF
TRBV5-1	TRBJ2-1	15	CASSKGLAGGNEQFF
TRBV12-3/TRBV12-4	TRBJ1-2	13	CASSPLQGYGYTF
TRBV7-8	TRBJ2-4	14	CASSLRVNKNIQYF
TRBV12-3/TRBV12-4	TRBJ1-1	13	CASSPQGALPAFF
TRBV9	TRBJ2-1	15	CASSVVGGEVSEQFF
TRBV12-5	TRBJ2-3	14	CASGQGLAGNTQYF
TRBV12-3/TRBV12-4	TRBJ1-2	14	CASTINRGLYGYTF
TRBV12-3/TRBV12-4	TRBJ2-3	15	CASSSSEAGRDTQYF
TRBV12-3/TRBV12-4	TRBJ1-6	17	CASSLATGTSGNSPLHF
TRBV5-1	TRBJ2-1	11	CASSSSGRKFF
TRBV10-3	TRBJ2-2	14	CATQGGLNTGELFF
TRBV28	TRBJ2-7	15	CASRFAGTHPYEQYF
TRBV7-2	TRBJ2-3	14	CASSVGLAVDTQYF
TRBV10-3	TRBJ2-4	15	CAIRQGGQGNGIQYF
TRBV27	TRBJ2-2	16	CASRLELAGVAGELFF
TRBV20-1	TRBJ2-3	15	CSASPLAGTRDTQYF
TRBV7-9	TRBJ1-5	15	CASSHTGQGGQPQHF
TRBV2	TRBJ2-5	15	CASREASGSGETQYF
TRBV12-3/TRBV12-4	TRBJ2-7	14	CASTSRQGQNEQYF
TRBV10-3	TRBJ2-1	13	CASGRGSDNEQFF
TRBV5-1	TRBJ1-5	15	CASSQAGGKDQPQHF